This entry is about one TCR beta chain. The sample belongs to a study of blood T cell repertoires in COVID-19. TCRdb keeps only in-frame clones here, not all; method: immunoSEQ multiplex PCR. The table shows just over 200,000 clones, with 86% occurring only once. Germline lookup yields CDR1 SGHTA and CDR2 FQGTGA. V lost 1 base and J lost 3, with 4 bases in between. The CDR3 covers 13 residues. The chain links TRBV7-3 to TRBJ2-1, with no clear D. This TCR was sampled from a man at least 80 years old with acute or convalescent COVID-19. Sequenced input: peripheral blood. CDR3 bases: TGTGCCAGCAGCTTAAACAACTACAATGAGCAGTTCTTC. Translation: CASSLNNYNEQFF.